This T cell receptor beta chain was retrieved from a study of blood T cells in healthy people across ages. The V gene's germline CDR1 is SGHAT and CDR2 FQNNGV. The CDR3 is 10 residues long. V was trimmed by 7 bases and J by 4 bases, leaving 5 bases between them. For the second PCR, which ran for about 7 to 11 cycles, a sample-barcoded 5' primer and a J-beta primer mix were used. In TCRdb, the 5' RACE reads were re-called with MiXCR into one record per CDR3 protein. The sample includes just under 900,000 distinct CDR3 sequences, around 30% seen only once; the top ten take 17%. This clonotype was counted at least ten times.

J is TRBJ2-7 and V is TRBV11-2; D is undetermined. The material sequenced was blood. The clonotype was recovered from a woman older than 75 in good health. The CDR3 coding sequence is TGTGCCAGCATCAAGTACGAGCAGTACTTC. This encodes CASIKYEQYF.